The clone carrying this TCR beta chain was picked up a small number of times. Its antigen remains unidentified. MiXCR, run by TCRdb on the 5' RACE reads, gives a single entry per CDR3 protein. The repertoire has hundreds of thousands of distinct CDR3 sequences, around a tenth of them found once; the top ten carry over 4.5%. The record originates from a study of identical twins. Study observations and caveats: Cross-sectional statistical analysis was relied on for the conclusions, without the same donors being followed.

Looked up from germline, CDR1 is SEHNR and CDR2 is FQNEAQ (reference sequence). Trimming stripped 3 bases from V and 7 bases from J, with 8 bases between. This CDR3 comprises 12 residues. This clonotype was obtained from a woman under 30 in good health. Sequencing used memory (CD45RO+) T cells sorted from blood. The gene calls are TRBV7-9 and TRBJ2-3; D is uncertain. CDR3 DNA: TGTGCCAGCAGCTTGAATGTAAATACGCAGTATTTT. Protein product: CASSLNVNTQYF. Together with reference TRBV7-9 and TRBJ2-3, the CDR3 gives the full variable domain: DTGVSQNPRHKITKRGQNVTFRCDPISEHNRLYWYRQTLGQGPEFLTYFQNEAQLEKSRLLSDRFSAERPKGSFSTLEIQRTEQGDSAMYLCASSLNVNTQYFGPGTRLTVL.